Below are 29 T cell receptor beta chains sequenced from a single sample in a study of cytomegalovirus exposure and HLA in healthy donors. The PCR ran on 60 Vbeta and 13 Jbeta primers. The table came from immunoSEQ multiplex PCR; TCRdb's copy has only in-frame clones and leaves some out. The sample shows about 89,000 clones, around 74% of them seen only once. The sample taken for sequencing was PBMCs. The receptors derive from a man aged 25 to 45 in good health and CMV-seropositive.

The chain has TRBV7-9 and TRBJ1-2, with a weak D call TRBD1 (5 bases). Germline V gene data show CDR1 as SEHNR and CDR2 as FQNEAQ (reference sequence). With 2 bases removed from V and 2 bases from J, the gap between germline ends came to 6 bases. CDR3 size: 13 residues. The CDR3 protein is CASSLRQNYGYTF. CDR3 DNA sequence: TGTGCCAGCAGCTTAAGACAGAACTATGGCTACACCTTC.

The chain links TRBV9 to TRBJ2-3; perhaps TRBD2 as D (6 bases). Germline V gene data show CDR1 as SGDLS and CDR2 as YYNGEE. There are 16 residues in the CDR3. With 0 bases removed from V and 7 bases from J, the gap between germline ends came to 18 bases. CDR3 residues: CASSVVAGPSDHTQYF. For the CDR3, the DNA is TGTGCCAGCAGCGTAGTTGCGGGGCCAAGCGATCATACGCAGTATTTT.

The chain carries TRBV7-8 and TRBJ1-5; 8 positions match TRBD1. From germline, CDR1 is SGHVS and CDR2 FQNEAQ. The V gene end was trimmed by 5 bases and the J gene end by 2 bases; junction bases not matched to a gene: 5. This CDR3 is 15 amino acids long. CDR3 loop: CASSPVTGGNQPQHF. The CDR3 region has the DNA TGTGCCAGCAGCCCCGTGACAGGGGGCAATCAGCCCCAGCATTTT.

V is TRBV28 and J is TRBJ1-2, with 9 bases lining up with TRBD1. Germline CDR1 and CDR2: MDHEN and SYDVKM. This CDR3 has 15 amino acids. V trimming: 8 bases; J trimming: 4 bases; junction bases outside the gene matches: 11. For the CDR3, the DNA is TGTGCCAGCGGTACGGGACAGGGTTTTGGCTATGGCTACACCTTC. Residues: CASGTGQGFGYGYTF.

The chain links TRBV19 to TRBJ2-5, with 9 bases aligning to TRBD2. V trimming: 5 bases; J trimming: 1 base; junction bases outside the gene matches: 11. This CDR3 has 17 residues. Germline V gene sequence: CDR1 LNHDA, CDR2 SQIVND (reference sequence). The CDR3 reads CASSPDNQAGGQETQYF. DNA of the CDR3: TGTGCCAGTAGTCCCGACAACCAAGCGGGGGGCCAAGAGACCCAGTACTTC. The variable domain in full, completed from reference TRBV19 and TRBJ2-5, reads DGGITQSPKYLFRKEGQNVTLSCEQNLNHDAMYWYRQDPGQGLRLIYYSQIVNDFQKGDIAEGYSVSREKKESFPLTVTSAQKNPTAFYLCASSPDNQAGGQETQYFGPGTRLLVL.

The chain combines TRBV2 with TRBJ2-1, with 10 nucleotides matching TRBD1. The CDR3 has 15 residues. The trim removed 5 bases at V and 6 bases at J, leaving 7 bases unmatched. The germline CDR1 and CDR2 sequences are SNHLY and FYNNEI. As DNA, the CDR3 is TGTGCCAGCAGTCTGGGACAGGGGTCGGCCAATGAGCAGTTCTTC. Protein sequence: CASSLGQGSANEQFF.

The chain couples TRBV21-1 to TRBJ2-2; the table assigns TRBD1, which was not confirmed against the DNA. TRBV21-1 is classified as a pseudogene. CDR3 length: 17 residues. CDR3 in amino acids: CASSKVQVPLNTGELFF. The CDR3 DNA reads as TGTGCCAGCAGCAAAGTACAGGTCCCTCTGAACACCGGGGAGCTGTTTTTT.

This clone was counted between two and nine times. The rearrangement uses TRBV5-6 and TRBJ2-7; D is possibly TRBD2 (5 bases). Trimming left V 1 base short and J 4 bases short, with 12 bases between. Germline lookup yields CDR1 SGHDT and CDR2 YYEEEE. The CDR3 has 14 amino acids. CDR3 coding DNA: TGTGCCAGCAGCTTGTGGCCCAGCGGTTACGAGCAGTACTTC. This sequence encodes CASSLWPSGYEQYF. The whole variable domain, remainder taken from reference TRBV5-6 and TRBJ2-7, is DAGVTQSPTHLIKTRGQQVTLRCSPKSGHDTVSWYQQALGQGPQFIFQYYEEEERQRGNFPDRFSGHQFPNYSSELNVNALLLGDSALYLCASSLWPSGYEQYFGPGTRLTVT.

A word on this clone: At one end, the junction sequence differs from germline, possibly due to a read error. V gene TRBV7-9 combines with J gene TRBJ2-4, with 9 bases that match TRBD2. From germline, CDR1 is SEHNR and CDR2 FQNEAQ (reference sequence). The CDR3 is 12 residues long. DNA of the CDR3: TGTTCCAGCAGCCAGAAAGGCGGGGGGGCGTACTTC. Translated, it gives CSSSQKGGGAYF.

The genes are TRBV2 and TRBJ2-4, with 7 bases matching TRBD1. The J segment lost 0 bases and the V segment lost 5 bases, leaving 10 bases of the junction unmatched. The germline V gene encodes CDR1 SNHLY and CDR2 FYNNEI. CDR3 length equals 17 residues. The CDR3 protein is CASSQGVRAVAKNIQYF. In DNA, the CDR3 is TGTGCCAGCAGTCAGGGGGTGAGGGCAGTAGCCAAAAACATTCAGTACTTC.

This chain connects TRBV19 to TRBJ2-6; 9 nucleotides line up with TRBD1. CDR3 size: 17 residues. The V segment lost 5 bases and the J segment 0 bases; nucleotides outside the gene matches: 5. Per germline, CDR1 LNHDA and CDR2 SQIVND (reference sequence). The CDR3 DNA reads TGTGCCAGTAGTGTCGGGACAGGGTTCTCTGGGGCCAACGTCCTGACTTTC. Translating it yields CASSVGTGFSGANVLTF.

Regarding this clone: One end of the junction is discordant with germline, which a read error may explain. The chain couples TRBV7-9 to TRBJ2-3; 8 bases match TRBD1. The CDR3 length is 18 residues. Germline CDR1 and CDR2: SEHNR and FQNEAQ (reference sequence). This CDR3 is CSSSLAPGTGYSTDTQYF. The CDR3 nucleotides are TGTTCCAGCAGCTTAGCCCCCGGGACAGGTTATAGCACAGATACGCAGTATTTT. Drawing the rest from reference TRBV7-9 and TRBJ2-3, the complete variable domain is DTGVSQNPRHKITKRGQNVTFRCDPISEHNRLYWYRQTLGQGPEFLTYFQNEAQLEKSRLLSDRFSAERPKGSFSTLEIQRTEQGDSAMYLCSSSLAPGTGYSTDTQYFGPGTRLTVL.

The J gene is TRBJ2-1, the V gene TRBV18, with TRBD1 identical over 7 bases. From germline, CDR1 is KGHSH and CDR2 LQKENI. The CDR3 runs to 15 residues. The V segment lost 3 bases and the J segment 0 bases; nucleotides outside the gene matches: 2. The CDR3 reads CASSPDRVSYNEQFF. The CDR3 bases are TGTGCCAGCTCACCTGACAGGGTCTCCTACAATGAGCAGTTCTTC.

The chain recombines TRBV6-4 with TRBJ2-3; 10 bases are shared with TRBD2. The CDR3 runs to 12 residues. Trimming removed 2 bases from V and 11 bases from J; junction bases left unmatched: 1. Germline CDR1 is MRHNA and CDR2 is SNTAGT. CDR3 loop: CASSDGLAEQYF. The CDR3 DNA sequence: TGTGCCAGCAGTGACGGACTAGCGGAGCAGTATTTT.

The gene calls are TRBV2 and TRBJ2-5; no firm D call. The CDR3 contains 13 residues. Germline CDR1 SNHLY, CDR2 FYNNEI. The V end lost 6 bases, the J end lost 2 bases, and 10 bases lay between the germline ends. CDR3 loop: CASRSNSQETQYF. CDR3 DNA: TGTGCCAGCAGGAGCAACTCTCAAGAGACCCAGTACTTC.

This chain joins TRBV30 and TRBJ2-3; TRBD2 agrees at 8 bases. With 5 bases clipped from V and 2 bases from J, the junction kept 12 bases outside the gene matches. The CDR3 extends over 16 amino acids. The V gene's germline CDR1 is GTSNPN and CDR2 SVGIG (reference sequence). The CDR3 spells CAWANPPAGATDTQYF. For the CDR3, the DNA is TGTGCCTGGGCGAATCCCCCAGCGGGGGCCACAGATACGCAGTATTTT.

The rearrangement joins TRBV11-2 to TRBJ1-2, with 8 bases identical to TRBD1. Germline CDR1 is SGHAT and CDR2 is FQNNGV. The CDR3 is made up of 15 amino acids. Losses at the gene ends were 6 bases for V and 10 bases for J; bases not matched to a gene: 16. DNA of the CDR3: TGTGCCAGCAGTTCTCACCACGGGACAGGCGTTGACTACACCTTC. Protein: CASSSHHGTGVDYTF.

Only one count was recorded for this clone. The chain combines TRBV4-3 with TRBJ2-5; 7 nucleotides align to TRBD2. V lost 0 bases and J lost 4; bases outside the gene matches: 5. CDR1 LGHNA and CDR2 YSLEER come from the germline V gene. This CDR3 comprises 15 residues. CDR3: CASSQDLREGETQYF. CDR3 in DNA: TGCGCCAGCAGCCAAGATCTCAGGGAGGGAGAGACCCAGTACTTC.

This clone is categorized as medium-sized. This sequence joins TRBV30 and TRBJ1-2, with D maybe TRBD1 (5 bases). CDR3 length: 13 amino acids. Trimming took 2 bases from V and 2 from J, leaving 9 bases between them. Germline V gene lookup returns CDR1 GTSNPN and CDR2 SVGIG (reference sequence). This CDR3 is CAWSMTENYGYTF. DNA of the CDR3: TGTGCCTGGAGTATGACAGAGAACTATGGCTACACCTTC.

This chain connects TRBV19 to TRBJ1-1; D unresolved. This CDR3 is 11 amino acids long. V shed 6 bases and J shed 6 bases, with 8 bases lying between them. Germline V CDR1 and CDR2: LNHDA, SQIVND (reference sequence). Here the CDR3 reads CASRSSSEAFF. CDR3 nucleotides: TGTGCCAGTAGAAGTAGTTCTGAAGCTTTCTTT.

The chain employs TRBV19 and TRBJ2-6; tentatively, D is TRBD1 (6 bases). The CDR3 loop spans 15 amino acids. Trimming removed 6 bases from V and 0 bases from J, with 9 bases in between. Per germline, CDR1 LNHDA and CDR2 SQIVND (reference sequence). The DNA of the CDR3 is TGTGCCAGTAGCAGGGGTAGCTCTGGGGCCAACGTCCTGACTTTC. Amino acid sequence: CASSRGSSGANVLTF.

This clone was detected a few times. The CDR3 bases are TGTGCCAGCAGCCCGGGCCCGAGCGGGGGGACCGGGGAGCTGTTTTTT. Encoded protein: CASSPGPSGGTGELFF. The rearrangement joins TRBV9 to TRBJ2-2, with TRBD2 matching 9 bases. The CDR3 runs 16 residues. Germline V gives CDR1 SGDLS, CDR2 YYNGEE. The junction had 9 bases not matched to a gene; V was cut back by 4 bases and J by 5 bases.

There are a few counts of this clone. This CDR3 is CASSSPGVGEKLFF. For the CDR3, the DNA is TGTGCCAGCAGTTCCCCAGGGGTCGGTGAAAAACTGTTTTTT. The chain joins TRBV27 to TRBJ1-4, with D perhaps matching TRBD1 (6 bases). With 4 bases removed from V and 7 bases from J, the gap between germline ends came to 13 bases. Germline loops: CDR1 MNHEY, CDR2 SMNVEV (reference sequence). CDR3 length equals 14 residues.

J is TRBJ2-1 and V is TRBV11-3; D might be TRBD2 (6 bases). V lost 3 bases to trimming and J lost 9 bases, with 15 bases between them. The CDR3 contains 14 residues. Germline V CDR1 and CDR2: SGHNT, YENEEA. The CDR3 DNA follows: TGTGCCAGCAGCTTGTACTTTCTCGGGAGTGAGCAGTTCTTC. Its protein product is CASSLYFLGSEQFF.

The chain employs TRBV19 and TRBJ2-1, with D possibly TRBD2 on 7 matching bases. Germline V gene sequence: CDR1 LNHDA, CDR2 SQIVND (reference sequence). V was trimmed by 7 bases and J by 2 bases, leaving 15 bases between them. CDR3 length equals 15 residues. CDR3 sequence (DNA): TGTGCCAGTAATCGGGGGGCAGCTCCCTACAATGAGCAGTTCTTC. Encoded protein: CASNRGAAPYNEQFF.

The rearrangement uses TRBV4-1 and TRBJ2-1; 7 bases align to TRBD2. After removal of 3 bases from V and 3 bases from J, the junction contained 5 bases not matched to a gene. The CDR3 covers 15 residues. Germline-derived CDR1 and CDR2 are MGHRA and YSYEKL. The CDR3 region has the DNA TGCGCCAGCAGCCACTACACGGGGGGCTACAATGAGCAGTTCTTC. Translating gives CASSHYTGGYNEQFF.

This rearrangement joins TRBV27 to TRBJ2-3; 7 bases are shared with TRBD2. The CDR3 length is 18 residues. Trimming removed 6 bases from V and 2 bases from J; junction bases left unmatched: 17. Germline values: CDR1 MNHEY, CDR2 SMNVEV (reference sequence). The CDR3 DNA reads TGTGCCAGCAGCTCTCTTTCCACCCTCAGCGGGGACACAGATACGCAGTATTTT. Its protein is CASSSLSTLSGDTDTQYF.

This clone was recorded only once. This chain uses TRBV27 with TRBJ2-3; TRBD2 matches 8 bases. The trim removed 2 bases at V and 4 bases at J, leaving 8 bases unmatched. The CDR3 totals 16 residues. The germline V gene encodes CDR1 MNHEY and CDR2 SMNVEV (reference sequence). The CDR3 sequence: CASSLIPGGRADTQYF. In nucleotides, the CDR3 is TGTGCCAGCAGTTTAATTCCGGGGGGGCGCGCAGATACGCAGTATTTT.

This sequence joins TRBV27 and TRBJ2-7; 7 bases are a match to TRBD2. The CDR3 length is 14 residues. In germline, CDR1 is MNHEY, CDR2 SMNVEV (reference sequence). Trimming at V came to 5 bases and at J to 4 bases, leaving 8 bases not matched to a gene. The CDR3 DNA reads TGTGCCAGCAGTCTCGGGGGGTTTGTGTACGAGCAGTACTTC. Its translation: CASSLGGFVYEQYF.